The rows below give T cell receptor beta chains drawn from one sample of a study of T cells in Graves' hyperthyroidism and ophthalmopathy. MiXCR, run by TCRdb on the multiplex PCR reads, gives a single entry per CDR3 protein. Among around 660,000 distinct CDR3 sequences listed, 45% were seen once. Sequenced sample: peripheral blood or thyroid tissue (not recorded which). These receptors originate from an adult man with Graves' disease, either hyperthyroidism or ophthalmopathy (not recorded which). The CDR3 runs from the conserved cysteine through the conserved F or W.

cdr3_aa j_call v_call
CASSDGGGTEAFF TRBJ1-1 TRBV10-2
CASRLTGGSYEQYF TRBJ2-7 TRBV2
CSVDLGLEETQYF TRBJ2-5 TRBV29-1
CASSRTGGAETQYF TRBJ2-5 TRBV7-9
CASSQRLAGKETQYF TRBJ2-5 TRBV7-8
CASGLRHHQETQYF TRBJ2-5 TRBV12-5
CASSQYQGWYEQYF TRBJ2-7 TRBV6-5
CASNEGRPEAFF TRBJ1-1 TRBV25-1
CASSRDKGNTGELFF TRBJ2-2 TRBV7-9
CASSQASTWAEETQYF TRBJ2-5 TRBV7-8
CATSVDSMYGYTF TRBJ1-2 TRBV15
CATSDPTSGGTYEQYF TRBJ2-7 TRBV24-1
CASSLAPVGSYNSPLHF TRBJ1-6 TRBV7-8
CASSLAQTLGNTIYF TRBJ1-3 TRBV7-9
CASSLGTRGGEKLFF TRBJ1-4 TRBV7-2
CASARRSGDYEQYF TRBJ2-7 TRBV7-9
CASHSRGRGYGYTF TRBJ1-2 TRBV12-3/TRBV12-4
CASSLDASGSPYEQYF TRBJ2-7 TRBV11-2
CASSQGGYEAYGYTF TRBJ1-2 TRBV7-9
CASSSVGVGNQPQHF TRBJ1-5 TRBV24-1
CASSKPRGTGAYGYTF TRBJ1-2 TRBV11-2
CASSQVDRGRYEQYF TRBJ2-7 TRBV14
CASSSMDRGSFDEQYF TRBJ2-7 TRBV5-1
CSVEEVGSHYGYTF TRBJ1-2 TRBV29-1
CSANAGLAETYEQYF TRBJ2-7 TRBV20-1
CSARWQGSGEQYF TRBJ2-7 TRBV20-1
CASSGIGRLGNTIYF TRBJ1-3 TRBV7-6
CASSKDSTVNTEAFF TRBJ1-1 TRBV5-1
CASSDVDQPQHF TRBJ1-5 TRBV2
CASWGSRYTEAFF TRBJ1-1 TRBV7-9
CASSYLWNQPQHF TRBJ1-5 TRBV6-5
CASSPSSEATNEKLFF TRBJ1-4 TRBV7-9
CATSRDRLTGANVLTF TRBJ2-6 TRBV15
CASSLAGQGSGYAF TRBJ1-2 TRBV5-1
CASSFRRRGTPQETQYF TRBJ2-5 TRBV7-8
CASSLSGTNQETQYF TRBJ2-5 TRBV7-8